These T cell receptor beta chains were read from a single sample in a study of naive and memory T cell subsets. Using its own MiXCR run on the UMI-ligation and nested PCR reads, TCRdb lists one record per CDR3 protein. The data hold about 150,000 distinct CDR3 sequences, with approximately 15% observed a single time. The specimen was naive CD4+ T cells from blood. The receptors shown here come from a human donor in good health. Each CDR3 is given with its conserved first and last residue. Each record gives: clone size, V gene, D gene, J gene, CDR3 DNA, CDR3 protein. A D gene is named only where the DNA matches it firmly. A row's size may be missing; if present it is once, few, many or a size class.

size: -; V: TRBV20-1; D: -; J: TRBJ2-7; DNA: TGCAGTGCCGTAACGGTGAGGGGGGAGGAGCAGTACTTC; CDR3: CSAVTVRGEEQYF
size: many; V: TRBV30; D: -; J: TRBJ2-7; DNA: TGTGCCTGGAGTGTACGAACTTTAGTTGACTACGAGCAGTACTTC; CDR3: CAWSVRTLVDYEQYF
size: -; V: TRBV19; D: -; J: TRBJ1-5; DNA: TGTGCCAGTCGCCAAACAGCAAACGTTATCAATCAGCCCCAGCATTTT; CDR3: CASRQTANVINQPQHF
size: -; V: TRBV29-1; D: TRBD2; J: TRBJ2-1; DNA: TGCAGCGCGGACGGGGGGAGTAGGCAGTTCTTC; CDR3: CSADGGSRQFF
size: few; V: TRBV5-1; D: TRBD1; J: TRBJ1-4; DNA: TGCGCCAGCAGACTCGGGACAGCTAATGAAAAACTGTTTTTT; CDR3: CASRLGTANEKLFF
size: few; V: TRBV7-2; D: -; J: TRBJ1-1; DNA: TGTGCCAGCAGCCCCTCGGGTGGCGGGTACACTGAAGCTTTCTTT; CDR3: CASSPSGGGYTEAFF
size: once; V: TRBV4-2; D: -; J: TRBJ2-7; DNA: TGTGCCAGCAGCCAAGCTTGGGGGGCGGACGAGCAGTACTTC; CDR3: CASSQAWGADEQYF
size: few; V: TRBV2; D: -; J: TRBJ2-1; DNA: TGTGCCAGCGACCGGGACTCGGACGTCGATGAGCAGTTCTTC; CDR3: CASDRDSDVDEQFF
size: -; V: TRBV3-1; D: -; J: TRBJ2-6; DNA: TGTGCCAGCAGCCAAGTTGATACCAGGGCGGCTGGGGCCAACGTCCTGACTTTC; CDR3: CASSQVDTRAAGANVLTF
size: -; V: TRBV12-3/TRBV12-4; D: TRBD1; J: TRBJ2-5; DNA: TGTGCCAGCAGTTTGCTCCCCCCACAGGGGTTCTACTTC; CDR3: CASSLLPPQGFYF
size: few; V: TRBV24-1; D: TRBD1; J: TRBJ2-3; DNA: TGTGCCACCAGTGATTACAGGGGTGATTCAGATACGCAGTATTTT; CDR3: CATSDYRGDSDTQYF
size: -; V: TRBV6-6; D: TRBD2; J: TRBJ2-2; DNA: TGTGCCAGCATAACGGGAGGAGATGTCACCGGGGAGCTGTTTTTT; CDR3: CASITGGDVTGELFF
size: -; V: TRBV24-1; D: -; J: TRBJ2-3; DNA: TGTGCCACCAGATCAGGTGGCACAGATACGCAGTATTTT; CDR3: CATRSGGTDTQYF
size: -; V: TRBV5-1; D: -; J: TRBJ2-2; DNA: TGCGCCAGCAGCCACCTAACAGTGGGATCGAACACCGGGGAGCTGTTTTTT; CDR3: CASSHLTVGSNTGELFF
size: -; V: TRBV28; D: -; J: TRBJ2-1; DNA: TGTGCCAGCAGTTTATCGGGTTTGGCGGGACAATCCTACAATGAGCAGTTCTTC; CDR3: CASSLSGLAGQSYNEQFF
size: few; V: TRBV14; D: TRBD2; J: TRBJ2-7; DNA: TGTGCCAGCAGCCCAGGACTAGCCGAGGGGCCCTACGAGCAGTACTTC; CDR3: CASSPGLAEGPYEQYF
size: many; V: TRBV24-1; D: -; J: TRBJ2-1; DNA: TGTGCCACCAGTGATGGAGATGGGGGGAATGAGCAGTTCTTC; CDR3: CATSDGDGGNEQFF
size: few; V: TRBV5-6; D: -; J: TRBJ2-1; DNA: TGTGCCAGCAGCTTGGTCAGGTTAGCCTACAATGAGCAGTTCTTC; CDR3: CASSLVRLAYNEQFF
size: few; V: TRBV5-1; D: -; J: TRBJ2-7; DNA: TGCGCCAGCAGCGTGACAGTATCCTACGAGCAGTACTTC; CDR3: CASSVTVSYEQYF
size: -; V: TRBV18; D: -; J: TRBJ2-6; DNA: TGTGCCAGCTCACCAAAAGTCGTCGGGCAATCAACCGTCCTGACTTTC; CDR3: CASSPKVVGQSTVLTF
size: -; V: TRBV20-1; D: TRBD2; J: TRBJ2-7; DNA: TGCAGTGCTAGAGATCCTCTGGCGGGTCTAGCGGGCGAGCAGTACTTC; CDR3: CSARDPLAGLAGEQYF
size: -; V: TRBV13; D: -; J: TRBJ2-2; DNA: TGTGCCAGCAGCTTATTACCCCGGATTAACACCGGGGAGCTGTTTTTT; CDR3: CASSLLPRINTGELFF
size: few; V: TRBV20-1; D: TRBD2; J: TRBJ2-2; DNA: TGCAGTGCTAGATCCCCTAGCGGGCCACCGAACACCGGGGAGCTGTTTTTT; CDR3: CSARSPSGPPNTGELFF
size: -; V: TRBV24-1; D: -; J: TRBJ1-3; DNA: TGTGCCACCAGTGATGCAGACCCCGGGGGCCGAAACACCATATATTTT; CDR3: CATSDADPGGRNTIYF
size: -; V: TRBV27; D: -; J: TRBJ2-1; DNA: TGTGCCATCTGGAGGTACGGGGCCAATGAGCAGTTCTTC; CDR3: CAIWRYGANEQFF
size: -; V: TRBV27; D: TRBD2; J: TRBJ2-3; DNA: TGTGCCAGCAGTCCCCCCGAAATAGCGGGATCCACAGATACGCAGTATTTT; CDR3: CASSPPEIAGSTDTQYF
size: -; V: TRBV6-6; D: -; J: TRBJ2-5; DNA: TGTGCCAGCAGGTTGGACGTGGAGACCCAGTACTTC; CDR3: CASRLDVETQYF
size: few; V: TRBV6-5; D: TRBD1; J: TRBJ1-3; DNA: TGTGCCAGCAGTTACTTACGACAGGGAAACTCTGGAAACACCATATATTTT; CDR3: CASSYLRQGNSGNTIYF
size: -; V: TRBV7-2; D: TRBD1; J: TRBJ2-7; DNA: TGTGCCAGCAGCTTGGGACAGATCTACGAGCAGTACTTC; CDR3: CASSLGQIYEQYF
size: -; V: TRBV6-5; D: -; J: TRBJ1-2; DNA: TGTGCCAGCAAGGGGGGGCTGAACTATGGCTACACCTTC; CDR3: CASKGGLNYGYTF
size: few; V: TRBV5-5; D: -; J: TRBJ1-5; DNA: TGTGCCAGCAGCTTGGAAGGTTTCGGGAATCAGCCCCAGCATTTT; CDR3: CASSLEGFGNQPQHF
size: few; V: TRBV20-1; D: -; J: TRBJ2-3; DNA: TGCAGTGCTCTGGACAGCTATGACACAGATACGCAGTATTTT; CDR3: CSALDSYDTDTQYF
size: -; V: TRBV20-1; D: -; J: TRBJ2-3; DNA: TGCAGTGCTACACCGGGTCCGGATACGCAGTATTTT; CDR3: CSATPGPDTQYF
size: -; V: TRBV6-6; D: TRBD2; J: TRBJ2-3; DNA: TGTGCCAGCAGTTACGGGACTAGCAGGGGGGATACGCAGTATTTT; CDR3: CASSYGTSRGDTQYF
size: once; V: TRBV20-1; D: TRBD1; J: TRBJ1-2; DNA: TGCAGTGCTAGGGGACAGGGGACCAACTATGGCTACACCTTC; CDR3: CSARGQGTNYGYTF
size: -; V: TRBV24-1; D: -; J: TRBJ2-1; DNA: TGTGCCACCAGTGACTCCCCCGACAGGAGCTCCTACAATGAGCAGTTCTTC; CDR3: CATSDSPDRSSYNEQFF
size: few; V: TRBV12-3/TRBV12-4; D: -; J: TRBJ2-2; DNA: TGTGCCAGCGGAGTCGAGACCGGGGAGCTGTTTTTT; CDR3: CASGVETGELFF
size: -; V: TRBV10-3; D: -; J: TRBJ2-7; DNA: TGTGCCATCAAGGGGGGAGGGCTCTCCTACGAGCAGTACTTC; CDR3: CAIKGGGLSYEQYF
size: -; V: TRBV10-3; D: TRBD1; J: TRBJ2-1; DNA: TGTGCCATCAGTGACCCGGGACAGGGAACCAATGAGCAGTTCTTC; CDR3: CAISDPGQGTNEQFF
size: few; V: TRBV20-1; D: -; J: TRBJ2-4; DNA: TGCAGTGCCCCACCAGGAGTGGTCGAGGTCAAAAACATTCAGTACTTC; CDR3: CSAPPGVVEVKNIQYF
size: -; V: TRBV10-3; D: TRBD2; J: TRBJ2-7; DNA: TGTGCCATCAGTGAGCGGGCGGGAGTAGGCGAGCAGTACTTC; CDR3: CAISERAGVGEQYF
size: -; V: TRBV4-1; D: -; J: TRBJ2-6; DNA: TGCGCCAGCAGCCAAGGAGCCGGTTACTCTGGGGCCAACGTCCTGACTTTC; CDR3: CASSQGAGYSGANVLTF
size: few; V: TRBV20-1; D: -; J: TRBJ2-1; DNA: TGCAGTGCTAGAAAGTATAGTGCCGGGTGGTCCTACAATGAGCAGTTCTTC; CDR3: CSARKYSAGWSYNEQFF
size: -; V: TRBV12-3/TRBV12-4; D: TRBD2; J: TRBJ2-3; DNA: TGTGCCAGCAGCCTACTTCCCGGGACTAGCGGAACTAGCACAGATACGCAGTATTTT; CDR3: CASSLLPGTSGTSTDTQYF
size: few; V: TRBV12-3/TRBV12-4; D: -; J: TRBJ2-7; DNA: TGTGCCAGCAGTTTAGGGCCCGAGCAGTACTTC; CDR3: CASSLGPEQYF
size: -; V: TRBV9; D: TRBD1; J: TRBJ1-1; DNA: TGTGCCAGCAGCGTAACGACAGGGGACTTGGGCACTGAAGCTTTCTTT; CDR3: CASSVTTGDLGTEAFF
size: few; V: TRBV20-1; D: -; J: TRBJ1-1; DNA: TGCAGTGCTAGAGTTGACATCGGAGCTTTCTTT; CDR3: CSARVDIGAFF
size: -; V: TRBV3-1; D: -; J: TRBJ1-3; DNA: TGTGCCAGCAGCCCTACGCATGTTAGAAACACCATATATTTT; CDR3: CASSPTHVRNTIYF
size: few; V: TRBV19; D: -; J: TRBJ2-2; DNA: TGTGCCAGTAGTTTCCCCGATCGGGAGCCAAACACCGGGGAGCTGTTTTTT; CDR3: CASSFPDREPNTGELFF
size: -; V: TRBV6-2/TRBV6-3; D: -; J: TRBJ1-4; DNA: TGTGCCAGCACCTACGCACAAGGATATGAAAAACTGTTTTTT; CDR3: CASTYAQGYEKLFF
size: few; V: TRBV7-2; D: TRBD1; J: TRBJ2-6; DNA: TGTGCCAGCAGCCGACAGGGCCCTGGGGCCAACGTCCTGACTTTC; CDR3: CASSRQGPGANVLTF
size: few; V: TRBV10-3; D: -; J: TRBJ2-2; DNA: TGTGCCATCAGTGAGTCCTCGGCGGGGGCCGCGAACACCGGGGAGCTGTTTTTT; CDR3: CAISESSAGAANTGELFF
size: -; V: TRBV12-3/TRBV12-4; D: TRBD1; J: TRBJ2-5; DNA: TGTGCCAGCAGTTTAGCGGGACAGGGGGCGAGGGAGACCCAGTACTTC; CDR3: CASSLAGQGARETQYF
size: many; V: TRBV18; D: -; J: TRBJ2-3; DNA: TGTGCCAGCTCACCACAGGCAGATACGCAGTATTTT; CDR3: CASSPQADTQYF
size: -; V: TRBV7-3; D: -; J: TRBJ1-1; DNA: TGTGCCAGCCAGGCGGGCCCGAACACTGAAGCTTTCTTT; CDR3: CASQAGPNTEAFF